The 13 T cell receptor beta chains below come from one sample, sequenced in a study of blood T cell repertoires in COVID-19. Produced via immunoSEQ multiplex PCR; TCRdb's table is partial and in-frame only. This table holds roughly 100,000 clones, approximately 89% found once. The source material was peripheral blood. These receptors were taken from an elderly woman in a cohort sampled during active COVID-19.

V is TRBV6-5 and J is TRBJ1-1; D perhaps matches TRBD1 (5 bases). Germline CDR1 MNHEY, CDR2 SVGAGI. This CDR3 contains 12 residues. V shed 6 bases and J shed 10 bases, with 15 bases lying between them. CDR3 protein: CASRGGVPGAFF. The CDR3 coding sequence is TGTGCCAGCAGGGGGGGGGTCCCAGGAGCTTTCTTT.

The V gene is TRBV13, the J gene TRBJ2-2, with D possibly TRBD1 on 6 matching bases. The CDR3 contains 17 residues. Germline V lookup: CDR1 PRHDT, CDR2 FYEKMQ (reference sequence). V lost 6 bases and J lost 3, with 20 bases in between. CDR3 bases: TGTGCCAGCAGTTTCCAGGGGCGAATTTGGGACACCGGGGAGCTGTTTTTT. Translated, it gives CASSFQGRIWDTGELFF. The whole variable domain, filled in from reference TRBV13 and TRBJ2-2, reads AAGVIQSPRHLIKEKRETATLKCYPIPRHDTVYWYQQGPGQDPQFLISFYEKMQSDKGSIPDRFSAQQFSDYHSELNMSSLELGDSALYFCASSFQGRIWDTGELFFGEGSRLTVL.

The chain combines TRBV3-1 (or the pseudogene TRBV3-2) with TRBJ2-1; 8 positions agree with TRBD2. The V and J ends lost 5 bases and 6 bases, in that order; junction bases with no gene match: 9. Germline loops: CDR1 LGHDT, CDR2 YNNKEL (reference sequence). The CDR3 extends over 15 amino acids. The CDR3 DNA is TGTGCCAGCAGCGAAATGACGGGGGGGGCCAATGAGCAGTTCTTC. Encoded protein: CASSEMTGGANEQFF.

J is TRBJ2-5 and V is TRBV6-5, with D possibly matching TRBD2 (5 bases). Between the trimmed V and J ends, which lost 7 bases and 5 bases, there was a span of 14 bases. Germline V gives CDR1 MNHEY, CDR2 SVGAGI. The CDR3 spans 13 residues. The CDR3 sequence: CASMRALSETQYF. The CDR3 DNA reads TGTGCCAGCATGCGGGCACTCTCGGAGACCCAGTACTTC.

The chain links TRBV12-5 to TRBJ2-5; D may be TRBD2 (7 bases). Germline V lookup: CDR1 LGHNT, CDR2 FRNRAP. Trimming shortened V by 3 bases and J by 5 bases, and 13 bases separated the two germline ends. CDR3 size: 14 residues. CDR3 in DNA: TGTGCTAGTGGTTTAGGGGGGGCACGGGAGACCCAGTACTTC. Translating gives CASGLGGARETQYF.

For the CDR3, the DNA is TGCAGCGTTGCTCGCTCGTGGGACAGTGTGAACACTGAAGCTTTCTTT. Encoded protein: CSVARSWDSVNTEAFF. The chain couples TRBV29-1 to TRBJ1-1; 7 nucleotides align to TRBD1. The J segment lost 0 bases and the V segment lost 4 bases, leaving 11 bases of the junction unmatched. CDR1 is SQVTM and CDR2 is ANQGSEA in the germline V gene. This CDR3 comprises 16 residues.

The chain recombines TRBV30 with TRBJ1-5; no firm D call. V dropped 3 bases and J dropped 3 bases, with 24 bases sitting between them. Germline assignment: CDR1 GTSNPN and CDR2 SVGIG (reference sequence). The CDR3 covers 18 residues. DNA for the CDR3: TGTGCCTGGAGCCTAGGAGGGCAGAACTTCCTTAACAATCAGCCCCAGCATTTT. Translation gives CAWSLGGQNFLNNQPQHF.

The rearrangement joins TRBV7-2 to TRBJ2-7, with 7 bases that match TRBD1. CDR3 size: 13 residues. The V gene's germline CDR1 is SGHTA and CDR2 FQGNSA. V shed 3 bases, J shed 7 bases, and the junction held 6 bases outside the gene matches. The CDR3 DNA reads TGTGCCAGCAGCTTGGGACAGTTCGAGGAGCAGTACTTC. Translation gives CASSLGQFEEQYF.

As DNA, the CDR3 is TGTGCCACCAGTGATGGTGCGGGGGAGGGTAACACCGGGGAGCTGTTTTTT. The encoded protein is CATSDGAGEGNTGELFF. The genes are TRBV24-1 and TRBJ2-2; the match to TRBD2 covers 7 bases. The CDR3 consists of 17 residues. V was pared by 3 bases and J by 2 bases, with 8 bases of the junction left unmatched. Germline V gene data show CDR1 as KGHDR and CDR2 as SFDVKD.

The chain links TRBV6-5 to TRBJ1-2; tentative D call: TRBD1 (6 bases). Trimming cost V 6 bases and J 0 bases, with 8 bases left between them. The CDR3 covers 13 residues. CDR1 MNHEY and CDR2 SVGAGI come from the germline V gene. The CDR3 nucleotides read TGTGCCAGCAGGGACAGAACTAACTATGGCTACACCTTC. Its translation is CASRDRTNYGYTF.

The chain joins TRBV1 to TRBJ2-5; the table's D call of TRBD2 was not tested on the DNA. TRBV1 is given as a pseudogene. The CDR3 runs to 9 residues. The CDR3: CDGKETQYF. CDR3 DNA: TGTGATGGAAAGGAGACCCAGTACTTC.

The chain carries TRBV12-3 or TRBV12-4 and TRBJ2-3; D remains ambiguous. V gave up 2 bases and J gave up 11 bases, with 14 bases separating them. CDR3 length: 13 amino acids. Here the CDR3 reads CASSLSLQPRQYF. The CDR3 DNA reads TGTGCCAGCAGTTTAAGCCTACAGCCCCGGCAGTATTTT.

The chain uses TRBV11-2 and TRBJ1-1; D might be TRBD1 (5 bases). V was trimmed by 5 bases and J by 1 base, leaving 11 bases between them. Germline V gene data show CDR1 as SGHAT and CDR2 as FQNNGV. This CDR3 is 14 amino acids long. This chain's CDR3 is CASSIRQQNTEAFF. CDR3 bases: TGTGCCAGCAGCATACGACAGCAGAACACTGAAGCTTTCTTT.